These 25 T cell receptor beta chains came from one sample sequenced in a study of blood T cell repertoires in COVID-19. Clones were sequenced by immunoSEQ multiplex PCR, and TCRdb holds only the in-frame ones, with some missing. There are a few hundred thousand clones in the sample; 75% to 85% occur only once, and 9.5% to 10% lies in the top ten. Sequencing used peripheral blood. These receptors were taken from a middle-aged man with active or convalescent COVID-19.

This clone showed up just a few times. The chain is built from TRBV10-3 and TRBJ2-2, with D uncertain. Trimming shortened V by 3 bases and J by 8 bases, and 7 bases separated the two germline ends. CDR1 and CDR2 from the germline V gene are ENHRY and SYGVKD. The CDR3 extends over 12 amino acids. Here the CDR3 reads CAISDSEGELFF. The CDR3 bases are TGTGCCATCAGTGATTCGGAGGGGGAGCTGTTTTTT.

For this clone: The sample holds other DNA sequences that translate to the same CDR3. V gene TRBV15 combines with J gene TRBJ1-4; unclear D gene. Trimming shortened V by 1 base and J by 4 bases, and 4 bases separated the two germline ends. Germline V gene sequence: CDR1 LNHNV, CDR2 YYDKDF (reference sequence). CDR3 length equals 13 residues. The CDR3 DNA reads TGTGCCACCAGCAGAGCCTTTAATGAAAAACTGTTTTTT. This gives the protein CATSRAFNEKLFF. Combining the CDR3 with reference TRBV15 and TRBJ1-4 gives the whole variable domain DAMVIQNPRYQVTQFGKPVTLSCSQTLNHNVMYWYQQKSSQAPKLLFHYYDKDFNNEADTPDNFQSRRPNTSFCFLDIRSPGLGDTAMYLCATSRAFNEKLFFGSGTQLSVL.

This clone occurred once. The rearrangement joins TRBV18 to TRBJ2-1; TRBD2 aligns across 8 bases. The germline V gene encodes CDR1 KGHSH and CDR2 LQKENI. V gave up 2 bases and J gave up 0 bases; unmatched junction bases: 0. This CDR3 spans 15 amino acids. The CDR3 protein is CASSPSGSSYNEQFF. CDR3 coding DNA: TGTGCCAGCTCACCAAGCGGGAGCTCCTACAATGAGCAGTTCTTC.

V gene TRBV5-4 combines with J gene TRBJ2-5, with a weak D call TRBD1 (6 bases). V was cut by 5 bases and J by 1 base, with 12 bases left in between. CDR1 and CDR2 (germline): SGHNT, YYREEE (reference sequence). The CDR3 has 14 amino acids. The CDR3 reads CASRRGTGQETQYF. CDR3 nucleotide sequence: TGTGCCAGCAGAAGGGGGACGGGCCAAGAGACCCAGTACTTC.

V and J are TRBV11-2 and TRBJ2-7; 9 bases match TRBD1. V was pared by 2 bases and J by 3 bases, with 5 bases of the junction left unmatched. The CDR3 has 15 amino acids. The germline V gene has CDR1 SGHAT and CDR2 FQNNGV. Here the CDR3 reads CASSLWTGVDYEQYF. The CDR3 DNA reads TGTGCCAGCAGCTTATGGACAGGGGTAGACTACGAGCAGTACTTC.

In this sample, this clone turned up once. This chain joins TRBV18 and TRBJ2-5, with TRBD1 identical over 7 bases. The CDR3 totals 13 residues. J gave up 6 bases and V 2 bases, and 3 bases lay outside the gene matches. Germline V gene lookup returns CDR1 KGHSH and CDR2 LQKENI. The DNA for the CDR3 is TGTGCCAGCTCACCAGTAGGGGGCCAGACCCAGTACTTC. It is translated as CASSPVGGQTQYF.

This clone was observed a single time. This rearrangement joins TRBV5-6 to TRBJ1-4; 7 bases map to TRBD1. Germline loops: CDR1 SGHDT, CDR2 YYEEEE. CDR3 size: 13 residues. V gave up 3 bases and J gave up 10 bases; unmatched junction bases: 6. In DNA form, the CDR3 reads TGTGCCAGCAGCTGGGGGACAGAGGGAAAACTGTTTTTT. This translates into CASSWGTEGKLFF.

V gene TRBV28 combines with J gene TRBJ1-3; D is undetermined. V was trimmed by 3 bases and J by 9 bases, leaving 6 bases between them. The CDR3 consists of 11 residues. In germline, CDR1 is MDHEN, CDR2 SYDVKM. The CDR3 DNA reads TGTGCCAGCAGTTTGAGTCGCACCATATATTTT. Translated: CASSLSRTIYF.

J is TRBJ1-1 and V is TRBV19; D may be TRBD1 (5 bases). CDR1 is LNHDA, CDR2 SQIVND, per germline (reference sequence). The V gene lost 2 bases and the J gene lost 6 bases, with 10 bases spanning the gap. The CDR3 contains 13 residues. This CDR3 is CASSIKGYSEAFF. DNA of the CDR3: TGTGCCAGTAGTATAAAGGGGTATTCTGAAGCTTTCTTT. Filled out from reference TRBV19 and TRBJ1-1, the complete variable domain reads DGGITQSPKYLFRKEGQNVTLSCEQNLNHDAMYWYRQDPGQGLRLIYYSQIVNDFQKGDIAEGYSVSREKKESFPLTVTSAQKNPTAFYLCASSIKGYSEAFFGQGTRLTVV.

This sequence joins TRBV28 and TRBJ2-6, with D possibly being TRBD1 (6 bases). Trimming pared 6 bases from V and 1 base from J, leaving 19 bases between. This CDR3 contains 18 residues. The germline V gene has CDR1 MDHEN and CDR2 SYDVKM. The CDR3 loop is CASSPRKGVSSGANVLTF. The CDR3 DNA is TGTGCCAGCAGCCCTCGGAAGGGGGTTTCTTCTGGGGCCAACGTCCTGACTTTC. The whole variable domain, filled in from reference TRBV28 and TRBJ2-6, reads DVKVTQSSRYLVKRTGEKVFLECVQDMDHENMFWYRQDPGLGLRLIYFSYDVKMKEKGDIPEGYSVSREKKERFSLILESASTNQTSMYLCASSPRKGVSSGANVLTFGAGSRLTVL.

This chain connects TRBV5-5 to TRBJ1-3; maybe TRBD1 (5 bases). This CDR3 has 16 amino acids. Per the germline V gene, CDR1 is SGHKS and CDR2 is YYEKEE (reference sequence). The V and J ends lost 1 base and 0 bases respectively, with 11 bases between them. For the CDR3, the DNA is TGTGCCAGCAGCTTGTTCAGGGCAAGCTCTGGAAACACCATATATTTT. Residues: CASSLFRASSGNTIYF.

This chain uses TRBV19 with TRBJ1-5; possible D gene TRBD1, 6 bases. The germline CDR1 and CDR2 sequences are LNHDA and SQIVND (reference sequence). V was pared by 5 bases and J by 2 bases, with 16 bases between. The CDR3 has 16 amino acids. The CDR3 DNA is TGTGCCAGTAGTGCTGGGACAACTACGGGCAATCAGCCCCAGCATTTT. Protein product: CASSAGTTTGNQPQHF.

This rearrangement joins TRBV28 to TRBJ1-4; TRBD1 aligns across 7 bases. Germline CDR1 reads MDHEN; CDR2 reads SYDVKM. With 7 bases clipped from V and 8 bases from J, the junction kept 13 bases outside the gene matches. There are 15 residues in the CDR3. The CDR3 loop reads CASNPGDSQMEKLFF. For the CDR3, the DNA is TGTGCCAGCAATCCCGGGGACAGTCAAATGGAAAAACTGTTTTTT.

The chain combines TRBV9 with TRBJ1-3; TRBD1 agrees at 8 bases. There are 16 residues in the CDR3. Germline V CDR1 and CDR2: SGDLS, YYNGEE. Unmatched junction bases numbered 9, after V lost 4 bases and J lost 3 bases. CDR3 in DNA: TGTGCCAGCAGCCTAAGGGACAGGCCGCTTGGAAACACCATATATTTT. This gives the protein CASSLRDRPLGNTIYF.

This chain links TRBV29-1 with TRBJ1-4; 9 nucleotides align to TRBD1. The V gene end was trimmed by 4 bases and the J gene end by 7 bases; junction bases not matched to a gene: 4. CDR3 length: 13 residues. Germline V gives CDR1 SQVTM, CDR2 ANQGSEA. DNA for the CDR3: TGCAGCGTTGGGGGACAGGGCGGTGAAAAACTGTTTTTT. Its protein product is CSVGGQGGEKLFF.

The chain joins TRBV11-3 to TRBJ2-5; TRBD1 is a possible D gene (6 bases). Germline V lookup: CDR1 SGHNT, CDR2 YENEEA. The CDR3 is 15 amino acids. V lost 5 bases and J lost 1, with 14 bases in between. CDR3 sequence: CASSPGETGQETQYF. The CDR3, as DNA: TGTGCCAGCAGCCCAGGCGAGACAGGCCAAGAGACCCAGTACTTC.

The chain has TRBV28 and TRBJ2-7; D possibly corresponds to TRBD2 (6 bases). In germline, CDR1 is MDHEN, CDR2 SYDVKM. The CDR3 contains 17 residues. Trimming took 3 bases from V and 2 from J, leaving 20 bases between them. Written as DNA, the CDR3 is TGTGCCAGCAGTTTTATCCCCTCGGGAGAGATCGCCTACGAGCAGTACTTC. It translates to CASSFIPSGEIAYEQYF.

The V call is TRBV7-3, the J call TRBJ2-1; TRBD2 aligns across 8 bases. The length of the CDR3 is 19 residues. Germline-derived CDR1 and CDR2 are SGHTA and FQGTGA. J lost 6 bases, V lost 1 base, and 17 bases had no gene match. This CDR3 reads CASSLKAGVAGPPGNEQFF. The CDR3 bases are TGTGCCAGCAGCTTAAAGGCGGGGGTAGCGGGGCCCCCCGGCAATGAGCAGTTCTTC.

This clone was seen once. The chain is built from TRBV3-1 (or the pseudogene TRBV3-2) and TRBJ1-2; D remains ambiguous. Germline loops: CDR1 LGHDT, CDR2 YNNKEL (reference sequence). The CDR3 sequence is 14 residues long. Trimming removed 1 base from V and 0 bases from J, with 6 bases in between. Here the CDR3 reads CASSQGPANYGYTF. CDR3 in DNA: TGTGCCAGCAGCCAAGGTCCGGCTAACTATGGCTACACCTTC.

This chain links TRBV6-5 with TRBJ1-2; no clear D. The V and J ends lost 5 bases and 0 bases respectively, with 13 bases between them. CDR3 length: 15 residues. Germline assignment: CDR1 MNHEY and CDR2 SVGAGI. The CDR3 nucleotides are TGTGCCAGCAGTCGAAACCCACGGGCTAACTATGGCTACACCTTC. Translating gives CASSRNPRANYGYTF.

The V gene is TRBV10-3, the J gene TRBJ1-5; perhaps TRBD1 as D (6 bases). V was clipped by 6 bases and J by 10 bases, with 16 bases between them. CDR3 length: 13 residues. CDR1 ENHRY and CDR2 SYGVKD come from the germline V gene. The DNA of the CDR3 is TGTGCCATCAGACAGGGCATGACTGGTCCCCAGCATTTT. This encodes CAIRQGMTGPQHF.

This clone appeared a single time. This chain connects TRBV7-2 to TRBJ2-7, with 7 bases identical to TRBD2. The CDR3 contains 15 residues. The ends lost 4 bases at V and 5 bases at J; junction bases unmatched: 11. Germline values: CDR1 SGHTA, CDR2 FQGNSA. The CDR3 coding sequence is TGTGCCAGCAGCTATGGGGAGGGTAGTTTTGACGAGCAGTACTTC. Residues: CASSYGEGSFDEQYF.

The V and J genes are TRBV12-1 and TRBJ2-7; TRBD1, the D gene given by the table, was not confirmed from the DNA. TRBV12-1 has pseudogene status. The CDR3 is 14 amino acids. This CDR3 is CASSYDRFHYEQYV. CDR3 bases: TGTGCCAGCAGCTATGACAGGTTCCACTACGAGCAGTACGTC.

CDR3 nucleotide sequence: TGTGCCAGCAGCCAAACGACAGGCTCCTATAATTCACCCCTCCACTTT. As protein: CASSQTTGSYNSPLHF. The chain has TRBV28 and TRBJ1-6; D may be TRBD1 (6 bases). CDR3 length: 16 amino acids. V dropped 6 bases and J dropped 0 bases, with 12 bases sitting between them. The germline V gene encodes CDR1 MDHEN and CDR2 SYDVKM.

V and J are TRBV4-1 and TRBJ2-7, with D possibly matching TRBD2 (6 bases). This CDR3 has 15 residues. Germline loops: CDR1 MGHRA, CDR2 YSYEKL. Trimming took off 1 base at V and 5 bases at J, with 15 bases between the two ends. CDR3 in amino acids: CASSQGPVGRNEQYV. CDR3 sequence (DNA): TGCGCCAGCAGCCAAGGCCCCGTAGGGAGGAACGAGCAGTACGTC.